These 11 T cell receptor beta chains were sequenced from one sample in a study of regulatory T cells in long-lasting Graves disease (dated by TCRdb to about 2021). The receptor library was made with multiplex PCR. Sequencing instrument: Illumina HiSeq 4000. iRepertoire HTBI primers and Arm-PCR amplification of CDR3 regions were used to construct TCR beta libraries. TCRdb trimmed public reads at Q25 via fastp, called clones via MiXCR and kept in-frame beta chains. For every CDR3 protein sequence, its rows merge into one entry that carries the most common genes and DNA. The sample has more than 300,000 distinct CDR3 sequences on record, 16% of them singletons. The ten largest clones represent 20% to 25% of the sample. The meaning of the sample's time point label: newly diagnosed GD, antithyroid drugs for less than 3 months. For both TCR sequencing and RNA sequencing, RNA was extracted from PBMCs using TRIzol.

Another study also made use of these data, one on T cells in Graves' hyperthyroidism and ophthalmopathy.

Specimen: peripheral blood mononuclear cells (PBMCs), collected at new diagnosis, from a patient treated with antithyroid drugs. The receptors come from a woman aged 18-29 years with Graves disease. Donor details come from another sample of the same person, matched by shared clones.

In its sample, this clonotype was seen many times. In nucleotides, the CDR3 is TGTGCCAGCAGTACCCGGCGTGACACTGAAGCTTTCTTT. Protein: CASSTRRDTEAFF. V and J are TRBV6-1 and TRBJ1-1; D is unclear. Looked up from germline, CDR1 is MNHNS and CDR2 is SASEGT. The CDR3 sequence is 13 residues long. Trimming removed 5 bases at V and 3 bases at J, with 10 bases between.

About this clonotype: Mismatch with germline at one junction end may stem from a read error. The CDR3 loop is CDSSPFLTSGGPSTYNEQFF. CDR3 bases: TGTGACAGCAGCCCCTTTTTGACTAGCGGGGGGCCCTCTACCTACAATGAGCAGTTCTTC. The chain recombines TRBV7-2 with TRBJ2-1, with 13 bases fitting TRBD2. Germline V lookup: CDR1 SGHTA, CDR2 FQGNSA. The CDR3 has 20 residues.

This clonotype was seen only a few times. This CDR3 is CATSDSGQGKDTQYF. As DNA, the CDR3 is TGTGCCACCAGTGATTCGGGACAGGGAAAAGATACGCAGTATTTT. This chain links TRBV24-1 with TRBJ2-3, with 9 nucleotides matching TRBD1. The germline V gene has CDR1 KGHDR and CDR2 SFDVKD. After removal of 2 bases from V and 5 bases from J, the junction contained 4 bases not matched to a gene. CDR3 length: 15 amino acids.

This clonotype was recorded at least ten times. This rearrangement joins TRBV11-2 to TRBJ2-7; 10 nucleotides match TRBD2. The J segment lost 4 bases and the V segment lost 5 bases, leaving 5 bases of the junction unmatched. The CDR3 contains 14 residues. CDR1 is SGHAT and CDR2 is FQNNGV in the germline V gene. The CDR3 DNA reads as TGTGCCAGCAGCCTCCATAGCGGGAGGTACGAGCAGTACTTC. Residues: CASSLHSGRYEQYF.

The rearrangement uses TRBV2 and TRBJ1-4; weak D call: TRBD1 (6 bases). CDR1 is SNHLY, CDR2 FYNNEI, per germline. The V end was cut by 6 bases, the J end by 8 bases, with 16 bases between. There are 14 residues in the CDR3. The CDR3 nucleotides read TGTGCCAGCAGGGTACAGGGCCTTCACGAAAAACTGTTTTTT. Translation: CASRVQGLHEKLFF.

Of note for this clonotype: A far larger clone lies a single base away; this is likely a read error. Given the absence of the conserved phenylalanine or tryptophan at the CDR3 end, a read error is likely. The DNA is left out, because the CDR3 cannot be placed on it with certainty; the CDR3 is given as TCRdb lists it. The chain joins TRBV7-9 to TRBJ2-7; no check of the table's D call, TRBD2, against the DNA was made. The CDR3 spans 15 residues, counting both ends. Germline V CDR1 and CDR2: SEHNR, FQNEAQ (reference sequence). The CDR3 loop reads CASSLRGSSTDTQYL.

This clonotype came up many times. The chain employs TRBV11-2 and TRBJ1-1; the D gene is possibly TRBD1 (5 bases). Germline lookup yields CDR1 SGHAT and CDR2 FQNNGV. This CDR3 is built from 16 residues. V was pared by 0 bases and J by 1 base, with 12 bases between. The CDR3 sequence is CASSLDLGGRNTEAFF. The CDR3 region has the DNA TGTGCCAGCAGCTTAGATCTTGGGGGAAGGAACACTGAAGCTTTCTTT.

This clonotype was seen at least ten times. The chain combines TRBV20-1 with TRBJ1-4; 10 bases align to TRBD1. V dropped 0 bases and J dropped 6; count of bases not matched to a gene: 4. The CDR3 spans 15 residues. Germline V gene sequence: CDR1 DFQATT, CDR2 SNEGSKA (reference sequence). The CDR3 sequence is CSARDPGTGDEKLFF. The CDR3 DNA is TGCAGTGCTAGAGATCCTGGGACAGGGGATGAAAAACTGTTTTTT.

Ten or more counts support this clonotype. The CDR3 loop reads CSVEVGTGEIAGSYNEQFF. CDR3 DNA: TGCAGCGTTGAAGTGGGGACAGGGGAGATAGCGGGAAGCTACAATGAGCAGTTCTTC. J is TRBJ2-1 and V is TRBV29-1; 10 bases are shared with TRBD1. Trimming cost V 1 base and J 3 bases; bases outside gene matches: 15. This CDR3 spans 19 amino acids. Germline CDR1 reads SQVTM; CDR2 reads ANQGSEA.

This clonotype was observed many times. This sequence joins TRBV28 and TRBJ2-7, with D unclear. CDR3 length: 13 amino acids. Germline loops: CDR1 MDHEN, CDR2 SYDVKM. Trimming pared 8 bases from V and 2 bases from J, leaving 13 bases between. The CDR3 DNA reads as TGTGCCAGCCACCCCTCTCCAGCCTACGAGCAGTACTTC. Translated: CASHPSPAYEQYF.

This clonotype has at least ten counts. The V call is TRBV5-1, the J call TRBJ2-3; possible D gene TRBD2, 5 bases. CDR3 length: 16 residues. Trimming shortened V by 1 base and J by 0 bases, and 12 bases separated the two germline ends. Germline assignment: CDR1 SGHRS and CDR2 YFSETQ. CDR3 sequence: CASSLRSPGSTDTQYF. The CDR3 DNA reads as TGCGCCAGCAGCTTGAGGTCCCCGGGGAGCACAGATACGCAGTATTTT. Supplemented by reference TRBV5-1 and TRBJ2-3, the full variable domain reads KAGVTQTPRYLIKTRGQQVTLSCSPISGHRSVSWYQQTPGQGLQFLFEYFSETQRNKGNFPGRFSGRQFSNSRSEMNVSTLELGDSALYLCASSLRSPGSTDTQYFGPGTRLTVL.